These T cell receptor beta chains were read from a single sample in a study of control samples from healthy donors and cancer patients. Only in-frame clones appear in the TCRdb table, and some are missing; sequencing was by immunoSEQ multiplex PCR. The sample contains approximately 86,000 clones, about 92% of which appear only once. Sequences were obtained from blood. These TCRs come from a woman in her thirties in good health. The CDR3 runs from the conserved cysteine through the conserved F or W. The D gene is left open where the match is weak. Rows may omit the clone size; those that give it use once, few, many or a size class.

V gene	clone size	D gene	J gene	CDR3 DNA	CDR3 protein
TRBV5-1	.	.	TRBJ2-5	TGCGCCAGCAGCTTGGTGGCCTCGGCAGGTCTTGCCGAGACCCAGTACTTC	CASSLVASAGLAETQYF
TRBV12-3/TRBV12-4	.	.	TRBJ2-7	TGTGCCAGCAGCCCATCCTACGAGCAGTACTTC	CASSPSYEQYF
TRBV28	.	TRBD1	TRBJ2-6	TGTGCCAGCAGTTTAAGGATCTCTCGGACAGGGGGTACATCTGGGGCCAACGTCCTGACTTTC	CASSLRISRTGGTSGANVLTF
TRBV18	once	.	TRBJ1-6	TGTGCCAGCTCACCACGCTTTCAGCCCTATAATTCACCCCTCCACTTT	CASSPRFQPYNSPLHF
TRBV15	.	TRBD1	TRBJ2-5	TGTGCCACCAGCAGAGGGGGTTCGGGACAGCAAGAGACCCAGTACTTC	CATSRGGSGQQETQYF
TRBV6-5	.	TRBD1	TRBJ2-5	TGTGCCAGCAGTTACTCCCCCTGGACAGGGCCGCAGACCCAGTACTTC	CASSYSPWTGPQTQYF
TRBV24-1	.	TRBD2	TRBJ2-5	TGTGCCACCAGTGATTTGAGCGTGAGCGGGAGGTCGTACGAGACCCAGTACTTC	CATSDLSVSGRSYETQYF
TRBV6-1	once	.	TRBJ2-7	TGTGCCAGCAGTGAGACCTCGAGGGAGCAGTACTTC	CASSETSREQYF
TRBV6-6	.	TRBD1	TRBJ1-1	TGTGCCAGCAGTGGCGACAGGGCGAACACTGAAGCTTTCTTT	CASSGDRANTEAFF
TRBV4-1	.	.	TRBJ1-2	TGCGCCAGCAGCCAAGTTGATAGGGGGACGGGCTACACCTTC	CASSQVDRGTGYTF
TRBV10-3	.	TRBD1	TRBJ1-6	TGTGCCATCAGTCCTGGGACAGGTCTTAATTCACCCCTCCACTTT	CAISPGTGLNSPLHF
TRBV3-1/TRBV3-2	.	.	TRBJ1-2	TGTGCCAGCAGCCTATCGGGTGCAGGGAAAGGCTACACCTTC	CASSLSGAGKGYTF
TRBV6-1	.	.	TRBJ1-6	TGTGCCAGCAGTGGGACCGGGCCGACGAGCTCCTATAATTCACCCCTCCACTTT	CASSGTGPTSSYNSPLHF
TRBV3-1/TRBV3-2	.	TRBD1	TRBJ1-6	TGTGCCAGCAGCCAGCGACAGGGGGTTAATTCACCCCTCCACTTT	CASSQRQGVNSPLHF
TRBV11-2	.	.	TRBJ2-7	TGTGCCAGCAGCTTAGACAGAACCTACGAGCAGTACTTC	CASSLDRTYEQYF
TRBV14	.	TRBD1	TRBJ1-3	TGTGCCAGCAGCCACACTACAGGGGCTCCCGCTGGAAACACCATATATTTT	CASSHTTGAPAGNTIYF
TRBV18	few	.	TRBJ2-7	TGTGCCAGCTCACCACTACACAGAAACTACGAGCAGTACTTC	CASSPLHRNYEQYF
TRBV6-1	.	.	TRBJ1-3	TGTGCCAGCAGTGAAGCCCTACAGCTAAACTCTGGAAACACCATATATTTT	CASSEALQLNSGNTIYF
TRBV7-9	.	.	TRBJ1-5	TGTGCCAGCAGCTTAGACTTAGGACAGCCCCAGCATTTT	CASSLDLGQPQHF
TRBV7-9	.	.	TRBJ2-2	TGTGCCAGCAGCTTAATGACAGTAGACACCGGGGAGCTGTTTTTT	CASSLMTVDTGELFF
TRBV18	.	.	TRBJ1-1	TGTGCCAGCTCACCACAGTGGAATACTGAAGCTTTCTTT	CASSPQWNTEAFF
TRBV27	.	TRBD1	TRBJ2-7	TGTGCCAGCAGTCCCATGACAGGGGGGAAGACCTTCTACGAGCAGTACTTC	CASSPMTGGKTFYEQYF
TRBV27	.	TRBD1	TRBJ1-2	TGTGCCAGCAGCAGCACCGGGACAGGGGTTCCCTATGGCTACACCTTC	CASSSTGTGVPYGYTF
TRBV19	.	.	TRBJ1-1	TGTGCCAGTACCGCTGGCTCCCCGAGAACTGAAGCTTTCTTT	CASTAGSPRTEAFF
TRBV6-6	.	.	TRBJ1-1	TGTGCCAGCAGTCAAGGGGGTCGTACTGAAGCTTTCTTT	CASSQGGRTEAFF
TRBV10-3	.	TRBD1	TRBJ1-4	TGTGCCATCGGACAGGGGAGTGAAAAACTGTTTTTT	CAIGQGSEKLFF
TRBV10-1	.	.	TRBJ2-5	TGCGCCAGCAGTGATGGGGAGACCCAGTACTTC	CASSDGETQYF
TRBV5-1	.	TRBD1	TRBJ1-2	TGCGCCAGCCAGGGGGCTACCTATGGCTACACCTTC	CASQGATYGYTF
TRBV6-5	.	TRBD2	TRBJ2-2	TGTGCCAGCAGTTACTCGATTTCGGGAGGGCCCGGGGAGCTGTTTTTT	CASSYSISGGPGELFF
TRBV4-2	.	.	TRBJ1-3	TGTGCCAGCAGCCAAGTCTTGCGTGACACCATATATTTT	CASSQVLRDTIYF
TRBV5-1	.	TRBD1	TRBJ2-7	TGCGCCAGCAGCTTGTCAACCGGGACAGGGACCTACGAGCAGTACTTC	CASSLSTGTGTYEQYF
TRBV27	.	TRBD1	TRBJ1-6	TGTGCCAGCAGTACTCGGGACAGAGTCTCCTATAATTCACCCCTCCACTTT	CASSTRDRVSYNSPLHF
TRBV25-1	.	.	TRBJ2-1	TGTGCCAGCAGTGACGAGCGGGTCTACAATGAGCAGTTCTTC	CASSDERVYNEQFF
TRBV3-1/TRBV3-2	.	TRBD2	TRBJ2-1	TGTGCCAGCAGTCGTAGCGGGGATGTCTACAATGAGCAGTTCTTC	CASSRSGDVYNEQFF
TRBV9	.	.	TRBJ2-1	TGTGCCAGCAGCCCCCAGGGATTCGGTCCGGTTTTCGACAATGAGCAGTTCTTC	CASSPQGFGPVFDNEQFF
TRBV12-3/TRBV12-4	.	.	TRBJ1-2	TGTGCCAGCACCCTCGCGGGGTATGGCTACACCTTC	CASTLAGYGYTF
TRBV28	.	.	TRBJ1-4	TGTGCCAGCAGTTTACTAGGGGGGAGAGAAAAACTGTTTTTT	CASSLLGGREKLFF
TRBV7-9	.	TRBD1	TRBJ1-2	TGTGCCAGCAGCCCCCACGAGACAGGGGGCGGTGTTGTGGATGGCTACACCTTC	CASSPHETGGGVVDGYTF
TRBV30	once	.	TRBJ2-7	TGTGCCTGGAGTAGGGGCTCCTACGAGCAGTACTTC	CAWSRGSYEQYF
TRBV28	.	TRBD1	TRBJ1-2	TGTGCCAGCAGTGCAATGACAGGGGTCTATGGCTACACCTTC	CASSAMTGVYGYTF
TRBV7-8	.	TRBD2	TRBJ2-3	TGTGCCAGCAGCCTGAGACTAGCGGGGGGCCCTCTCCAAGGCACAGATACGCAGTATTTT	CASSLRLAGGPLQGTDTQYF
TRBV19	.	.	TRBJ1-6	TGTGCCAGTACCGCTCAGGCAGGGCATAATTCACCCCTCCACTTT	CASTAQAGHNSPLHF
TRBV6-1	.	.	TRBJ2-7	TGTGCCAGCAGCCAACCCGTGTTGGGGGAGGACGAGCAGTACTTC	CASSQPVLGEDEQYF
TRBV5-1	once	.	TRBJ1-1	TGCGCCAGCAGTACATGGGACATGAACACTGAAGCTTTCTTT	CASSTWDMNTEAFF
TRBV12-3/TRBV12-4	.	.	TRBJ2-5	TGTGCCTCTGGAGGGGGCGAAGAGACCCAGTACTTC	CASGGGEETQYF
TRBV30	.	.	TRBJ1-4	TGTGCCTGGAGCCGGTCCCCCCTGGCTGAAAAACTGTTTTTT	CAWSRSPLAEKLFF
TRBV4-1	.	.	TRBJ1-1	TGCGCCAGCAGCCCATCAGAAGGTCGACTGAACACTGAAGCTTTCTTT	CASSPSEGRLNTEAFF